This TCR beta chain was captured in a study of siplizumab effects on memory and regulatory T cells. Whole-study findings and limits: Naive T cell populations appeared to exhibit greater diversity than memory cells and appeared to be major alloresponse contributors.

The data were produced by immunoSEQ multiplex PCR, yet TCRdb's version contains in-frame clones alone and is incomplete. The table lists 100,000 or so clones, 80% to 95% of them singletons. A note on this clone: What it binds is unknown.

Sequencing used non-Treg CD4+ T cells sorted from blood. The clonotype was recovered from a human donor in good health.

The CDR3 bases are TGCGCCAGCAGCCCGGGACAGGGACCTCTCAACTATGGCTACACCTTC. This codes for CASSPGQGPLNYGYTF. The chain couples TRBV4-3 to TRBJ1-2, with TRBD1 identical over 9 bases. Germline V gene sequence: CDR1 LGHNA, CDR2 YSLEER. CDR3 size: 16 residues. After removal of 4 bases from V and 2 bases from J, the junction contained 8 bases not matched to a gene.